These 16 T cell receptor beta chains came from one sample sequenced in a study of a mutant IDH1 vaccine in newly diagnosed glioma. Here immunoSEQ multiplex PCR was the method, and the copy in TCRdb shows in-frame clones only, minus some. The sample consists of about 69,000 clones, approximately 86% of them appearing once. Stated time point: week 35, safety follow-up. All doses held 300 ug of mutant IDH1 20-mer peptide, with topical imiquimod. Their antigens remain unidentified. Sequenced material: PBMCs, taken from a glioma patient whose treatment included an IDH1 peptide vaccine. Source of these receptors: a man aged 25-40 years with glioma.

The V gene is TRBV2, the J gene TRBJ2-6; D possibly matches TRBD1 or TRBD2 (5 bases each). V lost 2 bases and J lost 4, with 9 bases in between. This CDR3 comprises 15 residues. CDR1 is SNHLY, CDR2 FYNNEI, per germline. The CDR3 DNA sequence: TGTGCCAGCAGTGAACAGGGAGTCGGGGCCAACGTCCTGACTTTC. This encodes CASSEQGVGANVLTF.

The V call is TRBV7-8, the J call TRBJ2-2, with TRBD1 as a possible D gene (6 bases). CDR1 SGHVS and CDR2 FQNEAQ come from the germline V gene. The CDR3 loop spans 15 amino acids. V was pared by 5 bases and J by 3 bases, with 13 bases between. DNA of the CDR3: TGTGCCAGCAGCCCACAACAGGGACACACCGGGGAGCTGTTTTTT. It is translated as CASSPQQGHTGELFF. The variable domain in full, completed from reference TRBV7-8 and TRBJ2-2, reads GAGVSQSPRYKVAKRGQDVALRCDPISGHVSLFWYQQALGQGPEFLTYFQNEAQLDKSGLPSDRFFAERPEGSVSTLKIQRTQQEDSAVYLCASSPQQGHTGELFFGEGSRLTVL.

V and J are TRBV5-4 and TRBJ2-7, with 9 bases fitting TRBD1. Unmatched junction bases numbered 7, after V lost 2 bases and J lost 4 bases. This CDR3 has 15 amino acids. Germline values: CDR1 SGHNT, CDR2 YYREEE (reference sequence). CDR3: CASSFGGQGGYEQYF. In DNA form, the CDR3 reads TGTGCCAGCAGCTTTGGGGGACAGGGTGGTTACGAGCAGTACTTC.

This rearrangement joins TRBV7-2 to TRBJ1-1, with D hard to call. CDR3 length equals 14 residues. Trimming left V 5 bases short and J 1 base short, with 11 bases between. The germline V gene has CDR1 SGHTA and CDR2 FQGNSA. CDR3 in DNA: TGTGCCAGCAGCCAACCCGGGAGGAACACTGAAGCTTTCTTT. Encoded protein: CASSQPGRNTEAFF.

The V and J genes are TRBV10-3 and TRBJ2-3; no clear D gene. The V and J ends lost 11 bases and 4 bases respectively, with 10 bases between them. Germline lookup yields CDR1 ENHRY and CDR2 SYGVKD. This CDR3 comprises 11 residues. The DNA for the CDR3 is TGTGCCGTGCGTGGAGCAGATACGCAGTATTTT. This sequence encodes CAVRGADTQYF.

The chain is built from TRBV28 and TRBJ2-7; 7 bases match TRBD2. The V gene's germline CDR1 is MDHEN and CDR2 SYDVKM. Trimming took 2 bases from V and 6 from J; bases not matched to a gene: 7. The CDR3 totals 14 residues. The CDR3 protein is CASSLGGGRVEQYF. CDR3 nucleotides: TGTGCCAGCAGTTTAGGGGGAGGGCGGGTCGAGCAGTACTTC. Looking up the rest from reference TRBV28 and TRBJ2-7 gives the full variable domain: DVKVTQSSRYLVKRTGEKVFLECVQDMDHENMFWYRQDPGLGLRLIYFSYDVKMKEKGDIPEGYSVSREKKERFSLILESASTNQTSMYLCASSLGGGRVEQYFGPGTRLTVT.

The rearrangement joins TRBV5-5 to TRBJ1-2, with D hard to call. Germline V gene lookup returns CDR1 SGHKS and CDR2 YYEKEE (reference sequence). The CDR3 length is 14 residues. V lost 3 bases and J 4 bases, leaving 13 bases between the germline ends. The CDR3 sequence is CASSSPGPAYGYTF. The CDR3 bases are TGTGCCAGCAGCTCCCCGGGCCCCGCCTATGGCTACACCTTC.

This sequence joins TRBV6-6 and TRBJ1-2; D remains ambiguous. Trimming removed 7 bases at V and 2 bases at J, with 8 bases between. Germline V lookup: CDR1 MNHNY, CDR2 SVGAGI (reference sequence). The CDR3 spans 12 residues. DNA of the CDR3: TGTGCCAGCAAGGAGAACAACTATGGCTACACCTTC. It specifies CASKENNYGYTF.

CDR3 nucleotide sequence: TGTGCCAGCAGTTTTGTGGCAGGGGGTTACGAGCAGTACTTC. Its protein product is CASSFVAGGYEQYF. This chain joins TRBV27 and TRBJ2-7, with 7 nucleotides matching TRBD1. CDR1 and CDR2 (germline): MNHEY, SMNVEV (reference sequence). Unmatched junction bases numbered 6, after V lost 3 bases and J lost 4 bases. The CDR3 is made up of 14 amino acids.

The J gene is TRBJ2-5, the V gene TRBV28; 7 bases agree with TRBD1. Trimming removed 5 bases from V and 3 bases from J; junction bases left unmatched: 12. The CDR3 is 16 amino acids. Germline V gene sequence: CDR1 MDHEN, CDR2 SYDVKM. CDR3 DNA sequence: TGTGCCAGCAGTCCGCTCAAAGACGGGACAGAAGAGACCCAGTACTTC. Amino acids: CASSPLKDGTEETQYF.

This clone was picked up one time. The chain is built from TRBV5-1 and TRBJ2-7, with 8 bases identical to TRBD1. Germline CDR1 reads SGHRS; CDR2 reads YFSETQ. V shed 3 bases, J shed 3 bases, and the junction held 8 bases outside the gene matches. This CDR3 is built from 15 residues. The CDR3 coding sequence is TGCGCCAGCAGCTCGGTGAGACAGGGGAACTACGAGCAGTACTTC. It specifies CASSSVRQGNYEQYF.

In this sample, this clone turned up once. The gene calls are TRBV2 and TRBJ2-2; 8 positions agree with TRBD2. V dropped 6 bases and J dropped 4; count of bases not matched to a gene: 4. Germline V gene lookup returns CDR1 SNHLY and CDR2 FYNNEI. The CDR3 spans 14 residues. CDR3 nucleotide sequence: TGTGCCAGCAGACTAGCGGACCCCACCGGGGAGCTGTTTTTT. This translates into CASRLADPTGELFF.

The chain recombines TRBV15 with TRBJ2-3; D ambiguous. The CDR3 totals 16 residues. Germline-derived CDR1 and CDR2 are LNHNV and YYDKDF (reference sequence). V lost 0 bases and J lost 0, with 10 bases in between. The CDR3 here is CATSRDPAPSTDTQYF. The CDR3 nucleotides are TGTGCCACCAGCAGAGACCCAGCACCTAGCACAGATACGCAGTATTTT.

The chain employs TRBV15 and TRBJ2-2; D call uncertain. This CDR3 has 13 residues. CDR1 and CDR2 from the germline V gene are LNHNV and YYDKDF (reference sequence). V shed 2 bases and J shed 5 bases, with 6 bases lying between them. The CDR3 spells CATSRLRTGELFF. The DNA for the CDR3 is TGTGCCACCAGCAGATTGAGAACCGGGGAGCTGTTTTTT.

In this sample, this clone turned up once. The chain uses TRBV7-6 and TRBJ2-2; D may be TRBD2 (6 bases). CDR1 SGHVS and CDR2 FNYEAQ come from the germline V gene. Between the trimmed V and J ends, which lost 1 base and 5 bases, there was a span of 8 bases. CDR3 length: 14 amino acids. Here the CDR3 reads CASSLERATGELFF. The CDR3 DNA follows: TGTGCCAGCAGCTTAGAGCGGGCTACCGGGGAGCTGTTTTTT. Supplemented by reference TRBV7-6 and TRBJ2-2, the full variable domain reads GAGVSQSPRYKVTKRGQDVALRCDPISGHVSLYWYRQALGQGPEFLTYFNYEAQQDKSGLPNDRFSAERPEGSISTLTIQRTEQRDSAMYRCASSLERATGELFFGEGSRLTVL.

This chain joins TRBV2 and TRBJ1-4; the D is unclear. The CDR3 runs 11 residues. Germline loops: CDR1 SNHLY, CDR2 FYNNEI. The V end lost 5 bases, the J end lost 8 bases, and 6 bases lay between the germline ends. The CDR3 DNA is TGTGCCAGCAGTTACCTGGAAAAACTGTTTTTT. Protein sequence: CASSYLEKLFF.